This entry concerns a single T cell receptor beta chain. Antigen unknown. It was healthy bone marrow donors who served as donors. The record originates from a study of cytomegalovirus exposure and HLA in healthy donors. The CDR3 spans 15 residues. The V gene's germline CDR1 is MNHEY and CDR2 SMNVEV (reference sequence). Germline trimming cut 6 bases from V and 2 bases from J; bases unmatched to any gene: 5. The PCR was carried out with 60 Vbeta primers and 13 Jbeta primers. TCRdb keeps only in-frame clones here, not all; method: immunoSEQ multiplex PCR. The sample's table shows about 42,000 clones. The study's findings and limits: Exclusion applied to some V segments, including TRBV6-2 and TRBV6-3, as they were indistinguishable.

The specimen sequenced was PBMCs. The chain employs TRBV27 and TRBJ2-1; TRBD2 matches 9 bases. The clonotype was recovered from a man between 25 and 39 years old in good health and CMV-seronegative. CDR3: CASSSSGVPYNEQFF. The CDR3, as DNA: TGTGCCAGCAGCTCTAGCGGGGTTCCCTACAATGAGCAGTTCTTC.